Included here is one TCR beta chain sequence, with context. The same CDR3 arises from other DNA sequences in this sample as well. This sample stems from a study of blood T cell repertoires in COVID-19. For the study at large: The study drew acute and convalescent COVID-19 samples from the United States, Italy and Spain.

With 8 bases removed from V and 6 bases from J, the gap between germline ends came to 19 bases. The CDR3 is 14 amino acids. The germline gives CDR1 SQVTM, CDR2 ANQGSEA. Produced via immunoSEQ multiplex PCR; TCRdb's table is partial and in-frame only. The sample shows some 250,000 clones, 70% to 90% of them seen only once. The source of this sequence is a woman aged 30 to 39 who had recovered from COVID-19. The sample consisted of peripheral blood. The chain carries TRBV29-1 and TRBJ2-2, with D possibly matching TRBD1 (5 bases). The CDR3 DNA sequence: TGCAGCATCGCACTGGGGCTCCGGGCCGGGGAGCTGTTTTTT. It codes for CSIALGLRAGELFF.